The subject of this entry is one T cell receptor (beta chain). What it binds is not known. The material for each subset, its genomic DNA, was split evenly across several immunoSEQ plates. Method: immunoSEQ multiplex PCR; TCRdb's copy keeps in-frame clones and lacks some. The sample holds roughly 1,100,000 clones, roughly 70% seen once. A CD45RA-negative memory subset and a CD45RA+ naive subset were separated from the CD4+ cells. The data are from a study of shared clonotypes between healthy human individuals. The study's findings and limits: Around 5% was the fraction of naive CD4 clonotypes found shared across several donors. Large sequencing depth failed to make sorted-subset sequencing complete, rarefaction showed.

Trimming removed 6 bases from V and 4 bases from J, with 16 bases in between. Per the germline V gene, CDR1 is MNHNS and CDR2 is SASEGT. This CDR3 contains 14 residues. The receptor was isolated from a man aged 18-30 years in good health. The sample was memory CD4+ T cells sorted from blood. The subset here: CD45RA-negative fraction. The gene calls are TRBV6-1 and TRBJ2-7; D may correspond to TRBD1 or TRBD2 (7 bases each). CDR3 in DNA: TGTGCCAGCAGCTCCGGGACAGCGGGGTACGAGCAGTACTTC. Protein product: CASSSGTAGYEQYF.